This entry describes one T cell receptor (beta chain). Per the study methods: Out-of-frame sequences were removed, leaving about 2,300,000 distinct TCRbeta sequences. Assay used: immunoSEQ multiplex PCR; TCRdb lists only in-frame clones, some missing. That table furnishes V, J and clone size, whereas the DNA furnished D and trimming. The data show under 75,000 clones, 60% to 85% seen once. This specimen belongs to a study of memory CD4+ T cells and cytomegalovirus serostatus. The sort gate was single viable CD3+CD4+CD8-CD45RO+ cells for memory CD4+ T cells. Trimming shortened V by 5 bases and J by 0 bases, and 7 bases separated the two germline ends. The CDR3 covers 13 residues. Germline values: CDR1 SGHNT, CDR2 YENEEA.

The clonotype originates from an adult in good health and CMV-seronegative. Some clones in this sample may be carry-over from other donors' samples. Sequencing was done on a sample of memory CD4+ T cells from blood. This sequence joins TRBV11-3 and TRBJ1-1; unclear D gene. The DNA of the CDR3 is TGTGCCAGCAGCGCACATATGAACACTGAAGCTTTCTTT. Translating gives CASSAHMNTEAFF.